Each of the 21 T cell receptor beta chains below was sequenced from the same sample in a study of cytomegalovirus exposure and HLA in healthy donors. PCR involved 60 Vbeta and 13 Jbeta primers. The method was immunoSEQ multiplex PCR; TCRdb's version includes in-frame clones alone and lacks a portion of them. The sample yields fewer than 200,000 clones, 60% to 80% seen once. What was sequenced was PBMCs. Receptor source: a woman between 35 and 50 years old in good health and CMV-seropositive.

The chain joins TRBV7-8 to TRBJ2-5; tentatively, D is TRBD2 (6 bases). Trimming removed 5 bases at V and 5 bases at J, with 12 bases between. CDR1 SGHVS and CDR2 FQNEAQ come from the germline V gene. This CDR3 region has 13 residues. The CDR3 coding sequence is TGTGCCAGCAGCCTCGGGAGTGTGGAGACCCAGTACTTC. As protein: CASSLGSVETQYF.

This clone was counted a few times. Other DNA sequences of this sample code for an identical CDR3. The chain recombines TRBV28 with TRBJ2-7; the match to TRBD1 covers 7 bases. This CDR3 spans 14 amino acids. The germline gives CDR1 MDHEN, CDR2 SYDVKM. V gave up 2 bases and J gave up 1 base; unmatched junction bases: 2. CDR3 amino acids: CASSLGGQSYEQYF. The CDR3 region has the DNA TGTGCCAGCAGTTTAGGGGGACAGTCCTACGAGCAGTACTTC.

The J gene is TRBJ2-7, the V gene TRBV7-9; D is perhaps TRBD1 (8 bases). CDR3 length: 16 residues. The V end was cut by 3 bases, the J end by 2 bases, with 17 bases between. Germline V gene data show CDR1 as SEHNR and CDR2 as FQNEAQ (reference sequence). CDR3 sequence: CASSFTGGDLPYEQYF. Written as DNA, the CDR3 is TGTGCCAGCAGCTTCACAGGGGGGGATTTACCCTACGAGCAGTACTTC.

The genes are TRBV28 and TRBJ2-3; TRBD2 agrees at 8 bases. Germline V CDR1 and CDR2: MDHEN, SYDVKM. V trimming: 2 bases; J trimming: 0 bases; junction bases outside the gene matches: 4. CDR3 length: 16 residues. CDR3 coding DNA: TGTGCCAGCAGTTTACGGACTAGCCGAAGCACAGATACGCAGTATTTT. It encodes CASSLRTSRSTDTQYF.

The DNA of the CDR3 is TGTGCCAGCAGCCAAGAAGGAAGGAGCCCCTATAATTCACCCCTCCACTTT. This encodes CASSQEGRSPYNSPLHF. The chain has TRBV14 and TRBJ1-6; D is unresolved. Germline V gene lookup returns CDR1 SGHDN and CDR2 FVKESK. Trimming removed 0 bases at V and 2 bases at J, with 11 bases between. The CDR3 extends over 17 amino acids.

A few counts support this clone. The gene calls are TRBV2 and TRBJ2-5; tentatively, D is TRBD1 (6 bases). This CDR3 contains 13 residues. V was trimmed by 6 bases and J by 3 bases, leaving 11 bases between them. Germline V CDR1 and CDR2: SNHLY, FYNNEI. CDR3 DNA sequence: TGTGCCAGCAGCTTTCGACAGGAAGAGACCCAGTACTTC. Translation gives CASSFRQEETQYF.

The rearrangement joins TRBV27 to TRBJ2-6, with D perhaps TRBD1 (5 bases). V was pared by 2 bases and J by 4 bases, with 18 bases between. Germline CDR1 is MNHEY and CDR2 is SMNVEV (reference sequence). The CDR3 has 18 residues. Here the CDR3 reads CASSLSPQLDTGANVLTF. DNA for the CDR3: TGTGCCAGCAGTTTAAGTCCGCAATTGGACACCGGGGCCAACGTCCTGACTTTC.

This clone came up a few times. V and J are TRBV19 and TRBJ1-1; D is possibly TRBD1 (5 bases). Trimming pared 3 bases from V and 3 bases from J, leaving 8 bases between. Germline V gene data show CDR1 as LNHDA and CDR2 as SQIVND (reference sequence). The CDR3 covers 13 residues. The CDR3 coding sequence is TGTGCCAGTAGTATGACAGAATACACTGAAGCTTTCTTT. Amino acid sequence: CASSMTEYTEAFF. Complete variable domain (other parts from reference TRBV19 and TRBJ1-1): DGGITQSPKYLFRKEGQNVTLSCEQNLNHDAMYWYRQDPGQGLRLIYYSQIVNDFQKGDIAEGYSVSREKKESFPLTVTSAQKNPTAFYLCASSMTEYTEAFFGQGTRLTVV.

V gene TRBV7-9 combines with J gene TRBJ2-1; 8 bases line up with TRBD2. The CDR3 runs to 15 residues. Germline V lookup: CDR1 SEHNR, CDR2 FQNEAQ (reference sequence). After removal of 0 bases from V and 8 bases from J, the junction contained 6 bases not matched to a gene. The CDR3 loop is CASSLALAEVHEQFF. For the CDR3, the DNA is TGTGCCAGCAGCTTAGCACTAGCGGAGGTCCATGAGCAGTTCTTC.

The chain employs TRBV4-2 and TRBJ2-5, with 12 positions matching TRBD2. CDR3 size: 15 residues. Trimming cost V 2 bases and J 3 bases; bases outside gene matches: 1. Germline CDR1 is LGHNA and CDR2 is YNFKEQ. The CDR3 nucleotides are TGTGCCAGCAGCCAAAGGACTAGCGGGGAAGAGACCCAGTACTTC. Its protein is CASSQRTSGEETQYF.

The V call is TRBV6-5, the J call TRBJ1-2, with 8 bases lining up with TRBD1. V trimming: 5 bases; J trimming: 7 bases; junction bases outside the gene matches: 9. Germline V CDR1 and CDR2: MNHEY, SVGAGI. The CDR3 is 14 residues long. The CDR3 loop reads CASSPRTGRTGYTF. As DNA, the CDR3 is TGTGCCAGCAGTCCGAGGACAGGGCGTACTGGCTACACCTTC.

A few counts support this clone. The gene calls are TRBV2 and TRBJ2-2; TRBD2 agrees at 7 bases. The CDR3 spans 16 residues. J lost 15 bases, V lost 0 bases, and 16 bases had no gene match. Looked up from germline, CDR1 is SNHLY and CDR2 is FYNNEI. CDR3 sequence reads: CASSEALGTTGTTLFF. The CDR3 nucleotides are TGTGCCAGCAGTGAAGCGCTTGGGACTACGGGCACCACATTGTTTTTT.

V usage is TRBV5-6 and J usage is TRBJ2-5, with D possibly being TRBD1 (6 bases). The CDR3 is 13 amino acids. Germline V gene sequence: CDR1 SGHDT, CDR2 YYEEEE. V gave up 3 bases and J gave up 5 bases, with 11 bases separating them. CDR3 region: CASSSGEIETQYF. In DNA form, the CDR3 reads TGTGCCAGCAGCTCAGGGGAGATCGAGACCCAGTACTTC.

This sequence joins TRBV7-8 and TRBJ2-3, with 8 bases matching TRBD1. CDR1 and CDR2 (germline): SGHVS, FQNEAQ. V lost 10 bases and J lost 6; bases outside the gene matches: 9. This CDR3 is built from 13 residues. CDR3 sequence (DNA): TGTGCCACCCGGACAGGGACCCTTGATACGCAGTATTTT. Protein: CATRTGTLDTQYF.

This clone came up a few times. The chain carries TRBV21-1 and TRBJ2-3; the listed D gene, TRBD2, was not tested against the DNA. TRBV21-1 is termed a pseudogene. The CDR3 length is 18 residues. CDR3 sequence (DNA): TGTGCCAGCTCACAACCGAGCGGGAGCACATCCTACACAGATACGCAGTATTTT. Its translation: CASSQPSGSTSYTDTQYF.

V and J are TRBV18 and TRBJ1-2; D is uncertain. V lost 1 base to trimming and J lost 0 bases, with 6 bases between them. The CDR3 runs to 14 residues. Germline V gene data show CDR1 as KGHSH and CDR2 as LQKENI. Here the CDR3 DNA reads TGTGCCAGCTCACCACTTCAGTCTAACTATGGCTACACCTTC. The encoded protein is CASSPLQSNYGYTF.

V and J are TRBV5-8 and TRBJ2-3; 12 positions agree with TRBD1. CDR3 length: 16 residues. Trimming took 4 bases from V and 5 from J; bases not matched to a gene: 8. CDR1 SGHTS and CDR2 YDEGEE come from the germline V gene. The CDR3 sequence: CASSPTGTGGRDTQYF. The DNA of the CDR3 is TGTGCCAGCAGCCCGACCGGGACAGGGGGCAGAGATACGCAGTATTTT. The whole variable domain, remainder taken from reference TRBV5-8 and TRBJ2-3, is EAGVTQSPTHLIKTRGQQATLRCSPISGHTSVYWYQQALGLGLQFLLWYDEGEERNRGNFPPRFSGRQFPNYSSELNVNALELEDSALYLCASSPTGTGGRDTQYFGPGTRLTVL.

This sequence joins TRBV30 and TRBJ1-2; 10 bases agree with TRBD1. The germline CDR1 and CDR2 sequences are GTSNPN and SVGIG (reference sequence). V was clipped by 5 bases and J by 1 base; unmatched bases: 4. The CDR3 spans 14 residues. The CDR3 DNA is TGTGCCTGGCGGGACAGGGGATTTAACTATGGCTACACCTTC. Its translation: CAWRDRGFNYGYTF.

The rearrangement uses TRBV25-1 and TRBJ2-1; 11 bases line up with TRBD2. V dropped 5 bases and J dropped 7; count of bases not matched to a gene: 10. Germline-derived CDR1 and CDR2 are MGHDK and SYGVNS. The CDR3 covers 16 residues. The CDR3 DNA reads as TGTGCCAGCAGTCCTCCACTAGCGGGAGTTGGGAATGAGCAGTTCTTC. This codes for CASSPPLAGVGNEQFF. Full variable domain (outside the CDR3, taken from reference TRBV25-1 and TRBJ2-1): EADIYQTPRYLVIGTGKKITLECSQTMGHDKMYWYQQDPGMELHLIHYSYGVNSTEKGDLSSESTVSRIRTEHFPLTLESARPSHTSQYLCASSPPLAGVGNEQFFGPGTRLTVL.

The rearrangement joins TRBV27 to TRBJ2-2; TRBD2 matches at 7 bases. The CDR3 is made up of 15 amino acids. Germline assignment: CDR1 MNHEY and CDR2 SMNVEV (reference sequence). The V gene end was trimmed by 3 bases and the J gene end by 4 bases; junction bases not matched to a gene: 5. CDR3 region: CASSLAGEGTGELFF. The CDR3 nucleotides are TGTGCCAGCAGTTTGGCGGGGGAAGGCACCGGGGAGCTGTTTTTT.

This clone was seen once. V and J are TRBV28 and TRBJ2-1; possible D gene TRBD2, 5 bases. Germline CDR1 is MDHEN and CDR2 is SYDVKM. V dropped 7 bases and J dropped 1 base, with 26 bases sitting between them. The CDR3 has 19 amino acids. CDR3 in amino acids: CASTPRSWRVGPSYNEQFF. Written as DNA, the CDR3 is TGTGCCAGCACCCCTCGGTCGTGGCGGGTAGGGCCGTCCTACAATGAGCAGTTCTTC.